What follows describes a single T cell receptor (beta chain). This entry belongs to a study of T cell responses to AZD1222 COVID-19 vaccine. Assay: immunoSEQ multiplex PCR; the TCRdb copy retains only in-frame clones and omits some. The sample lists 95,000 to 150,000 clones; roughly 91% were seen once. V was pared by 0 bases and J by 1 base, with 13 bases between. Germline lookup yields CDR1 GTSNPN and CDR2 SVGIG (reference sequence). CDR3 length: 16 amino acids. This TCR derives from an adult who received the AZD1222 COVID-19 vaccine. The V and J genes are TRBV30 and TRBJ2-1; a weak D match, TRBD1 (6 bases). The sample in question was peripheral blood, obtained 28 days after the second AZD1222 dose. CDR3 amino acids: CAWSVRGMGSYNEQFF. The CDR3 nucleotides read TGTGCCTGGAGTGTGAGGGGGATGGGGTCCTACAATGAGCAGTTCTTC. Full variable domain (outside the CDR3, taken from reference TRBV30 and TRBJ2-1): SQTIHQWPATLVQPVGSPLSLECTVEGTSNPNLYWYRQAAGRGLQLLFYSVGIGQISSEVPQNLSASRPQDRQFILSSKKLLLSDSGFYLCAWSVRGMGSYNEQFFGPGTRLTVL.